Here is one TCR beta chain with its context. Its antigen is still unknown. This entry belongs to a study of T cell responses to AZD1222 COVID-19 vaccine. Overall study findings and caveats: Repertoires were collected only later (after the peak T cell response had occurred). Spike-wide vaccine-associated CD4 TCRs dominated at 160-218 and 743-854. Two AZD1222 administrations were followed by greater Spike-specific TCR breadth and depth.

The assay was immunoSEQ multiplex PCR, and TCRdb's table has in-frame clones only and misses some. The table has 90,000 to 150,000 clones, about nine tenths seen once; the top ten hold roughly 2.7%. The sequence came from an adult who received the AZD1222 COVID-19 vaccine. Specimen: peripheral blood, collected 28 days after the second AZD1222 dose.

CDR3 bases: TGTGCCAGCAGCCCCCATTATTCGCGGGCTATCTACAATGAGCAGTTCTTC. Amino acid sequence: CASSPHYSRAIYNEQFF. The chain has TRBV7-8 and TRBJ2-1, with a possible D match to TRBD2 (5 bases). The germline gives CDR1 SGHVS, CDR2 FQNEAQ. V dropped 5 bases and J dropped 3 bases, with 20 bases sitting between them. This CDR3 is built from 17 residues.